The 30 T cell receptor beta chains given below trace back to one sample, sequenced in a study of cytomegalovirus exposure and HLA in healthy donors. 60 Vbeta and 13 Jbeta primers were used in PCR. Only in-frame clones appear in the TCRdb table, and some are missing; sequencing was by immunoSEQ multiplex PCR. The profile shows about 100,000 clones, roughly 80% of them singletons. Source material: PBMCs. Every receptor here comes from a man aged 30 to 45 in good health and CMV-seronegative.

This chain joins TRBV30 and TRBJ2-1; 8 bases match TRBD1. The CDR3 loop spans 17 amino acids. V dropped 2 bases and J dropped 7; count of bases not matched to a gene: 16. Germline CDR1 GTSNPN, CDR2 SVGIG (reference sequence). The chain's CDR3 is CAWSTTDRGGGWNEQFF. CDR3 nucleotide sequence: TGTGCCTGGAGTACTACCGACAGGGGCGGTGGGTGGAATGAGCAGTTCTTC.

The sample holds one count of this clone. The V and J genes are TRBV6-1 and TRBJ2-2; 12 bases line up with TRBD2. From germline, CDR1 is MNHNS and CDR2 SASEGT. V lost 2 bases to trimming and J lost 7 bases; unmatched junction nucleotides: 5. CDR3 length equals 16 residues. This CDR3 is CASSERLAGVGGELFF. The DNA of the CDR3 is TGTGCCAGCAGTGAAAGACTAGCGGGAGTAGGCGGGGAGCTGTTTTTT.

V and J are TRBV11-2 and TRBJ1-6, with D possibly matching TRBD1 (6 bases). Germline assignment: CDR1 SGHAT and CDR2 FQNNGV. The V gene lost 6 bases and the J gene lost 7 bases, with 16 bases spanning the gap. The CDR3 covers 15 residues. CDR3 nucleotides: TGTGCCAGCAGGGGGATCCAGGGGCCGAATTCACCCCTCCACTTT. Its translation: CASRGIQGPNSPLHF.

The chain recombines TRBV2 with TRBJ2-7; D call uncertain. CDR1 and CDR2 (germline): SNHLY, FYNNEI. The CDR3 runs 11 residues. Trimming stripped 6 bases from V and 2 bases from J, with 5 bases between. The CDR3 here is CASRGPYEQYF. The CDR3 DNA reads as TGTGCCAGCAGGGGCCCCTACGAGCAGTACTTC. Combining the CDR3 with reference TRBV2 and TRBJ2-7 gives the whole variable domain EPEVTQTPSHQVTQMGQEVILRCVPISNHLYFYWYRQILGQKVEFLVSFYNNEISEKSEIFDDQFSVERPDGSNFTLKIRSTKLEDSAMYFCASRGPYEQYFGPGTRLTVT.

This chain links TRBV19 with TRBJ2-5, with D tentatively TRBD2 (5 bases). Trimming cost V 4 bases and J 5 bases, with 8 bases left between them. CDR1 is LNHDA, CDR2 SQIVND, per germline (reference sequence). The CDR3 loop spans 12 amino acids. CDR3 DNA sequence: TGTGCCAGTAGTACGGGATTGGAGACCCAGTACTTC. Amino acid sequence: CASSTGLETQYF.

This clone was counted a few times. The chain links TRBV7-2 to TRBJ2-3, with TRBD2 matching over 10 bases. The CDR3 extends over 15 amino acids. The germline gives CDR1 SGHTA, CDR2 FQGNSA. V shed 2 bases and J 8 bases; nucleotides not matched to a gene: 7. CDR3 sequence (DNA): TGTGCCAGCAGCTTAAAGATAGCGGGGGGTAGTACGCAGTATTTT. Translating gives CASSLKIAGGSTQYF.

The CDR3, as DNA: TGCAGCTCCGAGGGGGGGTCGGAACTGGGTGCTTTCTTT. It translates to CSSEGGSELGAFF. The chain carries TRBV29-1 and TRBJ1-1; TRBD1 is a possible D gene (6 bases). V was shortened by 8 bases and J by 11 bases, with 24 bases between the two germline ends. This CDR3 is built from 13 residues. Germline V CDR1 and CDR2: SQVTM, ANQGSEA.

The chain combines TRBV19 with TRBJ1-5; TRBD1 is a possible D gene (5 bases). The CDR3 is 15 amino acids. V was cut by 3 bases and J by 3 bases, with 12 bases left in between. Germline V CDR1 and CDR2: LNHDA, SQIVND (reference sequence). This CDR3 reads CASSIQSRANQPQHF. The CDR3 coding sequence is TGTGCCAGTAGTATTCAGAGCAGGGCCAATCAGCCCCAGCATTTT.

This CDR3 reads CASSFSGTTYEQYF. The CDR3 DNA sequence: TGTGCCAGCAGCTTTAGCGGGACAACCTACGAGCAGTACTTC. This chain joins TRBV7-6 and TRBJ2-7, with 8 bases matching TRBD2. Trimming removed 3 bases from V and 2 bases from J; junction bases left unmatched: 3. The germline CDR1 and CDR2 sequences are SGHVS and FNYEAQ. This CDR3 spans 14 amino acids.

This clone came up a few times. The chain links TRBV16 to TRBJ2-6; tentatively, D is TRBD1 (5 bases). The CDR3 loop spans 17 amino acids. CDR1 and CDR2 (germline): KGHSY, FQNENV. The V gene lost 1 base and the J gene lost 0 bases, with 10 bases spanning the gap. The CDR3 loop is CASSQFKGSSGANVLTF. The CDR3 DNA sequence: TGTGCCAGCAGCCAATTCAAGGGGTCCTCTGGGGCCAACGTCCTGACTTTC.

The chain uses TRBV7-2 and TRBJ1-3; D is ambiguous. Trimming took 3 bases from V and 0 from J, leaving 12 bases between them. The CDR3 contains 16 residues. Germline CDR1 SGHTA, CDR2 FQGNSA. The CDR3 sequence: CASSLIDTSSGNTIYF. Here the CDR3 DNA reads TGTGCCAGCAGCTTGATTGACACGAGCTCTGGAAACACCATATATTTT. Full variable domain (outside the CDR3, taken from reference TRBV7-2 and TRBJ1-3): GAGVSQSPSNKVTEKGKDVELRCDPISGHTALYWYRQSLGQGLEFLIYFQGNSAPDKSGLPSDRFSAERTGGSVSTLTIQRTQQEDSAVYLCASSLIDTSSGNTIYFGEGSWLTVV.

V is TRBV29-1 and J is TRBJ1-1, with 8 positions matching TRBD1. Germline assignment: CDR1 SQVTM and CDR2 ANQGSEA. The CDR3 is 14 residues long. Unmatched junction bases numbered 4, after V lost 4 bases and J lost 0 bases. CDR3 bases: TGCAGCGTTGCCCGGACAGGGATGAACACTGAAGCTTTCTTT. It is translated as CSVARTGMNTEAFF.

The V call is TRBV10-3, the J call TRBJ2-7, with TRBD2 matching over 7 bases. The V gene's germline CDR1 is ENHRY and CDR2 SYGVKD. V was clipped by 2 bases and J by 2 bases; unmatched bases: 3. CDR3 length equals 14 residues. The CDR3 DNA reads TGTGCCATCAGTGAGGGGCGGGAGCCCTACGAGCAGTACTTC. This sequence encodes CAISEGREPYEQYF.

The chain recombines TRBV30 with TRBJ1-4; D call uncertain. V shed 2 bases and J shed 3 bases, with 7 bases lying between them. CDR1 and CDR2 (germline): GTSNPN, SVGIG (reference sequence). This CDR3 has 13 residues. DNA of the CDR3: TGTGCCTGGAGTCTCCAGGCTAATGAAAAACTGTTTTTT. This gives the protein CAWSLQANEKLFF.

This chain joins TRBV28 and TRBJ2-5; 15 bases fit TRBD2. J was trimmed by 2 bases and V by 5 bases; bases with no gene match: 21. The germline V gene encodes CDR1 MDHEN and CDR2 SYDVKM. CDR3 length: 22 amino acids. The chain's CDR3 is CASSLNPRGGLAGGPLQETQYF. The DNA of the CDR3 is TGTGCCAGCAGTCTAAATCCTCGGGGGGGACTAGCGGGAGGCCCTTTACAAGAGACCCAGTACTTC. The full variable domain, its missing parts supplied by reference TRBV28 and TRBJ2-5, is DVKVTQSSRYLVKRTGEKVFLECVQDMDHENMFWYRQDPGLGLRLIYFSYDVKMKEKGDIPEGYSVSREKKERFSLILESASTNQTSMYLCASSLNPRGGLAGGPLQETQYFGPGTRLLVL.

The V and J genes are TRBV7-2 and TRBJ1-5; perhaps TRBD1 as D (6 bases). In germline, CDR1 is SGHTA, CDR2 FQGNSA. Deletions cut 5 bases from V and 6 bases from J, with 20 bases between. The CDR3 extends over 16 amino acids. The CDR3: CASSPGTPKVGQPQHF. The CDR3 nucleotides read TGTGCCAGCAGCCCGGGGACACCCAAGGTCGGTCAGCCCCAGCATTTT.

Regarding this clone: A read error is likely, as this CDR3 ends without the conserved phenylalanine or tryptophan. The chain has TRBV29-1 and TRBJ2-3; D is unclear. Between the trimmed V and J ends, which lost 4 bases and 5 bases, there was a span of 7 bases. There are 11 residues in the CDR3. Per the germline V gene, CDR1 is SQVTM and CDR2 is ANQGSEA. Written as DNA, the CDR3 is TGCAGCGTTGGCCCCCAAGATACGCAGTATGTT. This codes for CSVGPQDTQYV.

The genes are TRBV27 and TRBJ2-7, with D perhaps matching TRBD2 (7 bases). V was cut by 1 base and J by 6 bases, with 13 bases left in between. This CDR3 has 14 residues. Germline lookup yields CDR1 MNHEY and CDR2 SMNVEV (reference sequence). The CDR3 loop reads CASSLYREGVEQYF. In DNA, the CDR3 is TGTGCCAGCAGTTTATACAGGGAGGGAGTCGAGCAGTACTTC.

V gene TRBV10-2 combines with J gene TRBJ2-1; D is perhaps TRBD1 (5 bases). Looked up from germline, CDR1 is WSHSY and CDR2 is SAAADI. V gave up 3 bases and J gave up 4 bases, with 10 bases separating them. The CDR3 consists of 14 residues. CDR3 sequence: CASSDRGGYNEQFF. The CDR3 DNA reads TGCGCCAGCAGTGATAGGGGCGGTTACAATGAGCAGTTCTTC.

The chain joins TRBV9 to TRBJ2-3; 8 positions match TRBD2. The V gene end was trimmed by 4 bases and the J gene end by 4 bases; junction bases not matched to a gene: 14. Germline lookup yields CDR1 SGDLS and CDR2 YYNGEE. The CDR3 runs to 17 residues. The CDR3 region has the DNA TGTGCCAGCAGCCATAGCCTTAGCGGGACTCGATCAGATACGCAGTATTTT. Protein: CASSHSLSGTRSDTQYF. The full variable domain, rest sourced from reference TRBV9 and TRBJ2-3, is DSGVTQTPKHLITATGQRVTLRCSPRSGDLSVYWYQQSLDQGLQFLIQYYNGEERAKGNILERFSAQQFPDLHSELNLSSLELGDSALYFCASSHSLSGTRSDTQYFGPGTRLTVL.

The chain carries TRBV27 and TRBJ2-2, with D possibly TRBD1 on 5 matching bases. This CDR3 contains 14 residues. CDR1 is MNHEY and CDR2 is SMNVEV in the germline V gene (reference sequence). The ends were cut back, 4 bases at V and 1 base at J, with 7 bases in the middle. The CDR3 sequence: CASSYQGNTGELFF. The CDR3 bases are TGTGCCAGCAGTTACCAGGGGAACACCGGGGAGCTGTTTTTT.

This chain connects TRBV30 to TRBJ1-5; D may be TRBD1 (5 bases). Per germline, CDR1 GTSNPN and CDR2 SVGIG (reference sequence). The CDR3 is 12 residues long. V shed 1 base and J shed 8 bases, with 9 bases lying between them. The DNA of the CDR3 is TGTGCCTGGAGTGGGGGGGAGAAGCCCCAGCATTTT. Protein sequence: CAWSGGEKPQHF.

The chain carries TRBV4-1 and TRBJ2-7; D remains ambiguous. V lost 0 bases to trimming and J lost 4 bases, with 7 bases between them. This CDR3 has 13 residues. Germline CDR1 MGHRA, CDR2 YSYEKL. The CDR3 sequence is CASSQDPQYEQYF. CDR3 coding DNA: TGCGCCAGCAGCCAAGATCCGCAGTACGAGCAGTACTTC.

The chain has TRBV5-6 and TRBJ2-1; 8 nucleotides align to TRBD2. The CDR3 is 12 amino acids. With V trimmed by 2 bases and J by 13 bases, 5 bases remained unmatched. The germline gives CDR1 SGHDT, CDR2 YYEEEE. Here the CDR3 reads CASSLGAGGQFF. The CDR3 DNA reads TGTGCCAGCAGCTTAGGGGCGGGGGGCCAGTTCTTC.

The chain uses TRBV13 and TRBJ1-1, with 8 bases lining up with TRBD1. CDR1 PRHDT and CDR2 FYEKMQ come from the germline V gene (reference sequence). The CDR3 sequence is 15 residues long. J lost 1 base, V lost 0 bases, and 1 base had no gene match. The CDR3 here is CASSLGQGANTEAFF. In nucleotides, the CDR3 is TGTGCCAGCAGCTTAGGTCAGGGGGCGAACACTGAAGCTTTCTTT.

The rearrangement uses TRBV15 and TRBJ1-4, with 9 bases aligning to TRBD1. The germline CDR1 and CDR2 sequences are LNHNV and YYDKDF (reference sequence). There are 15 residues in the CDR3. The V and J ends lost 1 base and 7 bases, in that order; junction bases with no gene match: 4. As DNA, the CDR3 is TGTGCCACCAGCAGAGCGACAGGGGGGGGTGAAAAACTGTTTTTT. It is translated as CATSRATGGGEKLFF.

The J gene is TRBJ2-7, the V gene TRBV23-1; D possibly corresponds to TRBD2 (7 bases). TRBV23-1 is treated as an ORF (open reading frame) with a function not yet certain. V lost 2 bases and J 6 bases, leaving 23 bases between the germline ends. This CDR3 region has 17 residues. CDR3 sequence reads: CASSQRGAGPPAREQYF. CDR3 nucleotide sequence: TGCGCCAGCAGTCAACGGGGGGCCGGACCGCCCGCGCGCGAGCAGTACTTC.

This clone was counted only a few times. CDR3 sequence (DNA): TGCGCCAGCAGCCCAGACAGGTCTTGGGGCAATCAGCCCCAGCATTTT. Encoded protein: CASSPDRSWGNQPQHF. J is TRBJ1-5 and V is TRBV4-1; possible D gene TRBD1, 6 bases. The CDR3 totals 16 residues. Germline V gene data show CDR1 as MGHRA and CDR2 as YSYEKL. V was pared by 4 bases and J by 2 bases, with 15 bases between.

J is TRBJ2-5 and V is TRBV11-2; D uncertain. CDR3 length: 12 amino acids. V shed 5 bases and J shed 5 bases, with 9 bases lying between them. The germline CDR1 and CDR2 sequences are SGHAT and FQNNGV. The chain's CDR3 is CASSPPVETQYF. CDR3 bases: TGTGCCAGCAGCCCCCCGGTTGAGACCCAGTACTTC.

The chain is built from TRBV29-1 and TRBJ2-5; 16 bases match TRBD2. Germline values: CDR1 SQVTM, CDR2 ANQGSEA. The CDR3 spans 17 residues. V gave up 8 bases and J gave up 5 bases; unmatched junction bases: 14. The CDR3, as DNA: TGCAGCATCATGGGGACTAGCGGGAGGGCCTTTGGGGAGACCCAGTACTTC. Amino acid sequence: CSIMGTSGRAFGETQYF.